These 21 T cell receptor beta chains share one sample of origin, sequenced in a study of cytomegalovirus exposure and HLA in healthy donors. The primer mix had 60 Vbeta and 13 Jbeta primers. Some clones are missing from TCRdb's copy, which holds only in-frame ones; the method was immunoSEQ multiplex PCR. The sample lists 95,000 to 130,000 clones; around 86% were seen once. Sequenced input: PBMCs. The source of these receptors is a woman aged 30 to 39 in good health and CMV-seronegative.

V is TRBV7-3 and J is TRBJ1-5, with D tentatively TRBD1 (6 bases). CDR1 is SGHTA and CDR2 is FQGTGA in the germline V gene. This CDR3 region has 13 residues. V lost 5 bases and J 6 bases, leaving 11 bases between the germline ends. The CDR3 reads CASSQGGAQPQHF. The DNA for the CDR3 is TGTGCCAGCAGCCAAGGGGGGGCTCAGCCCCAGCATTTT.

The chain uses TRBV7-2 and TRBJ2-2; 13 bases are shared with TRBD2. This CDR3 comprises 17 residues. The germline gives CDR1 SGHTA, CDR2 FQGNSA. Losses at the gene ends were 5 bases for V and 7 bases for J; bases not matched to a gene: 10. The CDR3 loop reads CASSPDRTSGSYGELFF. CDR3 bases: TGTGCCAGCAGCCCCGATCGGACTAGCGGGAGCTACGGGGAGCTGTTTTTT.

This chain links TRBV14 with TRBJ2-7, with 9 bases identical to TRBD2. The CDR3 covers 17 residues. With 2 bases clipped from V and 3 bases from J, the junction kept 11 bases outside the gene matches. In germline, CDR1 is SGHDN, CDR2 FVKESK. CDR3 sequence (DNA): TGTGCCAGCAGCCAAAGCACTTCACTAGCGGGTAGCTACGAGCAGTACTTC. This encodes CASSQSTSLAGSYEQYF.

A single count supports this clone. The gene calls are TRBV5-1 and TRBJ2-7, with TRBD1 as a possible D gene (6 bases). This CDR3 region has 16 residues. Germline V gene data show CDR1 as SGHRS and CDR2 as YFSETQ. The V and J ends lost 3 bases and 1 base respectively, with 17 bases between them. CDR3 amino acids: CASSSVPTGRSYEQYF. The CDR3 nucleotides read TGCGCCAGCAGCTCCGTCCCCACAGGGCGGTCCTACGAGCAGTACTTC. The variable domain in full, with the rest retrieved from reference TRBV5-1 and TRBJ2-7, is KAGVTQTPRYLIKTRGQQVTLSCSPISGHRSVSWYQQTPGQGLQFLFEYFSETQRNKGNFPGRFSGRQFSNSRSEMNVSTLELGDSALYLCASSSVPTGRSYEQYFGPGTRLTVT.

This clone occurred a few times. The chain is built from TRBV18 and TRBJ2-5; possibly TRBD1 for D (6 bases). This CDR3 region has 14 residues. The V gene's germline CDR1 is KGHSH and CDR2 LQKENI. The V gene lost 8 bases and the J gene lost 4 bases, with 17 bases spanning the gap. CDR3 sequence (DNA): TGTGCCAGCCAAACGGCGGGCAGGGGAGAGACCCAGTACTTC. It is translated as CASQTAGRGETQYF. The variable domain in full, with the rest retrieved from reference TRBV18 and TRBJ2-5, is NAGVMQNPRHLVRRRGQEARLRCSPMKGHSHVYWYRQLPEEGLKFMVYLQKENIIDESGMPKERFSAEFPKEGPSILRIQQVVRGDSAAYFCASQTAGRGETQYFGPGTRLLVL.

This clone was seen a single time. V gene TRBV21-1 combines with J gene TRBJ2-1; TRBD1, as called in the table, went unchecked against the DNA. TRBV21-1 is deemed a pseudogene. The CDR3 runs to 16 residues. The DNA for the CDR3 is TGTGCCAGCAGCAAAGTTAGGGACAGGTTACTCAATGAGCAGTTCTTC. Translation: CASSKVRDRLLNEQFF.

This clone turned up a few times. The chain uses TRBV6-5 and TRBJ2-7, with 8 nucleotides matching TRBD1. Germline V gene lookup returns CDR1 MNHEY and CDR2 SVGAGI. This CDR3 spans 13 amino acids. The trim removed 4 bases at V and 4 bases at J, leaving 3 bases unmatched. The CDR3 protein is CASSSGQDYEQYF. The CDR3 DNA follows: TGTGCCAGCAGTTCGGGACAGGATTACGAGCAGTACTTC.

Worth noting for this clone: Within the sample, other DNA sequences also encode this same CDR3. This rearrangement joins TRBV6-5 to TRBJ2-1; D is unclear. The germline CDR1 and CDR2 sequences are MNHEY and SVGAGI. The CDR3 runs 11 residues. Trimming removed 4 bases at V and 4 bases at J, with 2 bases between. The DNA for the CDR3 is TGTGCCAGCAGTTTATACAATGAGCAGTTCTTC. It encodes CASSLYNEQFF.

The chain has TRBV6-5 and TRBJ1-3; unclear D gene. There are 15 residues in the CDR3. CDR1 and CDR2 (germline): MNHEY, SVGAGI. Trimming took 0 bases from V and 6 from J, leaving 12 bases between them. The CDR3 is CASSYSIRGENTIYF. The CDR3 bases are TGTGCCAGCAGTTACTCAATTCGGGGAGAAAACACCATATATTTT.

V gene TRBV28 combines with J gene TRBJ1-6, with D tentatively TRBD1 (5 bases). Trimming stripped 5 bases from V and 0 bases from J, with 11 bases between. CDR3 length equals 16 residues. Germline CDR1 MDHEN, CDR2 SYDVKM. CDR3 amino acids: CASSTAQGSYNSPLHF. The CDR3 nucleotides read TGTGCCAGCAGTACCGCTCAGGGCTCCTATAATTCACCCCTCCACTTT.

V is TRBV2 and J is TRBJ2-2; 7 bases line up with TRBD1. Per germline, CDR1 SNHLY and CDR2 FYNNEI. The V and J ends lost 8 bases and 3 bases, in that order; junction bases with no gene match: 0. The CDR3 consists of 12 residues. DNA for the CDR3: TGTGCCAGCGGGACAGACACCGGGGAGCTGTTTTTT. Encoded protein: CASGTDTGELFF.

The V gene is TRBV7-2, the J gene TRBJ2-1, with a possible D match to TRBD1 (5 bases). This CDR3 comprises 14 residues. Germline V gene data show CDR1 as SGHTA and CDR2 as FQGNSA. The germline V and J ends were trimmed by 4 bases and 6 bases, with 13 bases remaining between them. The CDR3 nucleotides read TGTGCCAGCAGCTCTTTCTATAGGGGCAATGAGCAGTTCTTC. Protein sequence: CASSSFYRGNEQFF.

The J gene is TRBJ1-1, the V gene TRBV6-1; 8 nucleotides align to TRBD1. The V and J ends lost 3 bases and 3 bases, in that order; junction bases with no gene match: 6. Germline lookup yields CDR1 MNHNS and CDR2 SASEGT. The CDR3 loop spans 15 amino acids. CDR3 in amino acids: CASSEPGGVHTEAFF. CDR3 bases: TGTGCCAGCAGTGAGCCAGGGGGCGTTCACACTGAAGCTTTCTTT.

This chain connects TRBV19 to TRBJ2-4; D is undetermined. CDR1 LNHDA and CDR2 SQIVND come from the germline V gene (reference sequence). Deletions cut 2 bases from V and 12 bases from J, with 14 bases between. CDR3 length: 13 residues. Here the CDR3 DNA reads TGTGCCAGTAGTATATCAGACTCGAGTCCTCAGTACTTC. Translation gives CASSISDSSPQYF.

This sequence joins TRBV6-6 and TRBJ2-1; the match to TRBD2 covers 8 bases. The CDR3 is 15 residues long. Trimming took 4 bases from V and 7 from J; bases not matched to a gene: 9. In germline, CDR1 is MNHNY, CDR2 SVGAGI (reference sequence). Written as DNA, the CDR3 is TGTGCCAGCAGTTCCCAGCGGGAGCATTCGAATGAGCAGTTCTTC. Translating it yields CASSSQREHSNEQFF.

This clone was recorded once. The rearrangement links TRBV11-2 to TRBJ2-7; tentative D call: TRBD2 (5 bases). The CDR3 covers 16 residues. Trimming left V 1 base short and J 2 bases short, with 15 bases between. Germline V gives CDR1 SGHAT, CDR2 FQNNGV. The CDR3 sequence is CASSLGPDVGAYEQYF. CDR3 in DNA: TGTGCCAGCAGCTTAGGCCCGGATGTGGGAGCCTACGAGCAGTACTTC.

V gene TRBV5-1 combines with J gene TRBJ2-7; 10 bases agree with TRBD2. This CDR3 is 15 amino acids long. J lost 6 bases, V lost 5 bases, and 11 bases had no gene match. Germline values: CDR1 SGHRS, CDR2 YFSETQ. As DNA, the CDR3 is TGCGCCAGCAGTGCGGCTAGCGGGAGCGGTGGCGAGCAGTACTTC. Translation gives CASSAASGSGGEQYF.

This chain connects TRBV7-6 to TRBJ1-4; 8 bases match TRBD1. There are 14 residues in the CDR3. The germline V gene has CDR1 SGHVS and CDR2 FNYEAQ. The ends lost 5 bases at V and 7 bases at J; junction bases unmatched: 6. The DNA for the CDR3 is TGTGCCAGCAGCCTTGACAGGGGTGCTGAAAAACTGTTTTTT. Translating it yields CASSLDRGAEKLFF.

CDR3: CASSLVAGQGLNTGELFF. CDR3 bases: TGTGCCAGCAGCTTAGTAGCGGGACAGGGGCTTAACACCGGGGAGCTGTTTTTT. The chain couples TRBV5-4 to TRBJ2-2; 10 positions match TRBD1. The CDR3 contains 18 residues. V was pared by 2 bases and J by 2 bases, with 9 bases of the junction left unmatched. Germline assignment: CDR1 SGHNT and CDR2 YYREEE (reference sequence).

V and J are TRBV13 and TRBJ1-1; unclear D gene. The germline V gene encodes CDR1 PRHDT and CDR2 FYEKMQ (reference sequence). Trimming left V 4 bases short and J 2 bases short, with 8 bases between. The CDR3 contains 13 residues. The CDR3 loop reads CASSSEANTEAFF. In DNA form, the CDR3 reads TGTGCCAGCAGCTCGGAGGCCAACACTGAAGCTTTCTTT.

The chain employs TRBV19 and TRBJ2-3; D not resolved. With 3 bases removed from V and 4 bases from J, the gap between germline ends came to 11 bases. CDR3 length: 14 amino acids. Germline V lookup: CDR1 LNHDA, CDR2 SQIVND (reference sequence). CDR3 loop: CASSIAVAPDTQYF. CDR3 DNA: TGTGCCAGTAGTATCGCAGTAGCCCCAGATACGCAGTATTTT.